This TCR beta chain stems from a study of T cells after posttransplantation cyclophosphamide listed by TCRdb under 2016. For the wider study: T cell repertoire reconstitution was tracked by TRB sequencing after myeloablative bone marrow transplantation in which posttransplantation cyclophosphamide was used as GVHD prophylaxis. Samples from about 33 PTCy-treated patients, along with samples from 16 of their related bone marrow donors, underwent antigen receptor sequencing. Blood from every one of the 30 to 35 PTCy patients who had 1-year posttransplant specimens underwent TRB sequencing. TRB sequencing was also done on up to 3 additional blood samples from 2 to 5.2 years after transplant in 3 patients, and on pretransplant blood from several patients. TRA and TRB clonality were tightly correlated in eight to ten samples, so subsequent TCR analyses focused on TRB only. Public TRB sequences were queried against a database of over 3,600 sequences associated with responses to pathogens, tumor antigens, self-antigens and alloantigens.

This clone was observed at least ten times. What this receptor recognizes is not known. Within one base of it there is no much larger clone, and no base qualities were kept. Genomic DNA was the input for TRB sequencing, which was run either with the immunoSEQ assay at survey resolution or with the hsTCRB kit. As for the original processing: The immunoSEQ software was used for initial read processing, and the LymphoSeq R package was used for repertoire analyses. Clonality was computed as 1 minus normalized Shannon entropy, and a Gini coefficient was also calculated for each TRB dataset. Phenotypes of unsorted samples were inferred by mapping TRB sequences from sorted subsets of the recipient or donor onto the same recipient's unsorted samples. TCRdb stores this immuneACCESS table with in-frame sequences only. Part of the clones is absent; in the studies checked, under half of the shortfall reflects unresolved V genes, and no reason is known for the rest. V, J and clone size derive from that table, while D and trimming were established from the DNA sequence. In this sample, over 25,000 clones appear, none counted once only. Together, the top ten hold roughly 1.5% of the sample.

Peripheral blood samples were provided by related bone marrow donors on the day of marrow donation. Mononuclear cells from peripheral blood and bone marrow were separated by Ficoll-Hypaque density centrifugation and then cryopreserved. Broader findings and caveats from the paper: Across approximately 45 patients, TRB clonality was highly associated with recipient CMV seropositivity and CMV reactivation, and diversity in PTCy patients was similar to diversity in CNI/methotrexate controls. Donor-recipient similarity was low at 1-2 months but rose over the first year, and later blood repertoires were often dominated by donor CD8+ memory clones. The TRB repertoires of T cells infiltrating skin or GI tract showed only limited overlap with the TRB repertoires of T cells in blood.

The TCR sequence derives from a man over 45 in good health, CMV-negative, and a related stem cell transplant donor. The specimen was PBMCs.

The sequence in DNA is TGTGCCAGCAGCTTATATGACTATGGCTACACCTTC. It codes for CASSLYDYGYTF. The receptor chain draws on TRBV7-2 and TRBJ1-2; the D gene lacks a confident call. The germline V gene yields SGHTA for CDR1 and FQGNSA for CDR2. The CDR3 has 12 amino acids, counting the end cysteine and phenylalanine. Just CDR3 DNA is preserved here, 36 bases in frame from base 1. Trimming costs V 2 bases and J 3 bases, and their ends lie 4 bases apart.